The 22 T cell receptor beta chains below come from one sample, sequenced in a study of cytomegalovirus exposure and HLA in healthy donors (dated by TCRdb to between 2016 and 2019). Libraries were made using the immunoSEQ multiplex PCR assay. TCRdb limited this immuneACCESS table to in-frame rearrangements with V and J called. A share of clones is missing; checked studies link under half to unresolved V genes, and the rest is unexplained. The sample table lists roughly 130,000 clones, about nine tenths of them with a count of one. The top ten clones comprise 3% to 3.5% of the sample. Sample: PBMCs. The receptor source for this set is a man aged 25 to 40 in good health and CMV-seronegative.

The chain couples TRBV5-4 to TRBJ2-2; the D gene is possibly TRBD2 (6 bases). The CDR3 runs 12 residues. V gave up 7 bases and J gave up 4 bases, with 8 bases separating them. The V gene's germline CDR1 is SGHNT and CDR2 YYREEE (reference sequence). CDR3 in DNA: TGTGCCAGCCGGGGGTCCACCGGGGAGCTGTTTTTT. Protein: CASRGSTGELFF.

This chain uses TRBV6-1 with TRBJ1-6; 8 bases match TRBD1. There are 15 residues in the CDR3. Germline loops: CDR1 MNHNS, CDR2 SASEGT. J gave up 0 bases and V 8 bases, and 3 bases lay outside the gene matches. CDR3 DNA sequence: TGTGCCAGCCGACAGGGGAGCTCCTATAATTCACCCCTCCACTTT. Residues: CASRQGSSYNSPLHF.

This chain connects TRBV7-8 to TRBJ1-1; weak D call: TRBD1 (5 bases). This CDR3 has 13 amino acids. Germline assignment: CDR1 SGHVS and CDR2 FQNEAQ. Deletions cut 6 bases from V and 1 base from J, with 9 bases between. CDR3 coding DNA: TGTGCCAGCAGATCCGGGGGGAACACTGAAGCTTTCTTT. The encoded protein is CASRSGGNTEAFF.

This clone appeared a single time. V usage is TRBV20-1 and J usage is TRBJ1-4; the D gene is possibly TRBD1 (6 bases). V was shortened by 5 bases and J by 10 bases, with 11 bases between the two germline ends. The CDR3 length is 11 residues. The germline V gene encodes CDR1 DFQATT and CDR2 SNEGSKA (reference sequence). The CDR3 DNA is TGCAGTGCTGACAGGAATAGAAAACTGTTTTTT. Translating gives CSADRNRKLFF.

V and J are TRBV9 and TRBJ2-2, with 8 bases aligning to TRBD1. CDR1 is SGDLS and CDR2 is YYNGEE in the germline V gene. V was clipped by 3 bases and J by 7 bases; unmatched bases: 8. The CDR3 is 15 amino acids. This CDR3 is CASSDRQGIRGELFF. Written as DNA, the CDR3 is TGTGCCAGCAGCGACCGACAGGGGATCCGCGGGGAGCTGTTTTTT.

The rearrangement joins TRBV18 to TRBJ1-1; maybe TRBD1 (5 bases). CDR1 and CDR2 from the germline V gene are KGHSH and LQKENI. The CDR3 sequence is 15 residues long. V lost 2 bases and J lost 2, with 12 bases in between. The CDR3 sequence is CASSPSIRGNTEAFF. DNA of the CDR3: TGTGCCAGCTCACCATCGATAAGGGGAAACACTGAAGCTTTCTTT.

This chain connects TRBV7-3 to TRBJ2-3; D uncertain. The germline V gene encodes CDR1 SGHTA and CDR2 FQGTGA. Trimming pared 5 bases from V and 2 bases from J, leaving 8 bases between. The CDR3 spans 13 residues. CDR3 sequence (DNA): TGTGCCAGCAGCAATTTAGCCACAGATACGCAGTATTTT. It translates to CASSNLATDTQYF. Full variable domain (missing parts from reference TRBV7-3 and TRBJ2-3): GAGVSQTPSNKVTEKGKYVELRCDPISGHTALYWYRQSLGQGPEFLIYFQGTGAADDSGLPNDRFFAVRPEGSVSTLKIQRTERGDSAVYLCASSNLATDTQYFGPGTRLTVL.

This chain uses TRBV7-9 with TRBJ2-5; 9 bases line up with TRBD1. Germline CDR1 and CDR2: SEHNR and FQNEAQ (reference sequence). The V gene end was trimmed by 4 bases and the J gene end by 5 bases; junction bases not matched to a gene: 14. The CDR3 consists of 17 residues. CDR3 nucleotide sequence: TGTGCCAGCAGCTCCCCGCAGGGGACAGGGTTGTGGGAGACCCAGTACTTC. This codes for CASSSPQGTGLWETQYF.

The chain joins TRBV6-6 to TRBJ2-5; possible D gene TRBD2, 5 bases. CDR1 is MNHNY and CDR2 is SVGAGI in the germline V gene (reference sequence). This CDR3 is 13 amino acids long. Between the trimmed V and J ends, which lost 9 bases and 2 bases, there was a span of 13 bases. The CDR3 region is CARAQREQETQYF. DNA for the CDR3: TGTGCCAGGGCCCAGAGGGAACAAGAGACCCAGTACTTC.

The chain carries TRBV5-1 and TRBJ2-5; D uncertain. Germline V lookup: CDR1 SGHRS, CDR2 YFSETQ. This CDR3 region has 14 residues. Trimming pared 0 bases from V and 3 bases from J, leaving 9 bases between. The CDR3: CASSLAASEETQYF. CDR3 coding DNA: TGCGCCAGCAGCTTGGCCGCCAGCGAAGAGACCCAGTACTTC.

This sequence joins TRBV7-6 and TRBJ1-5; D remains unclear. In germline, CDR1 is SGHVS, CDR2 FNYEAQ. The CDR3 is 16 amino acids. The V gene lost 0 bases and the J gene lost 4 bases, with 13 bases spanning the gap. CDR3 loop: CASSLAAGWQNQPQHF. CDR3 nucleotides: TGTGCCAGCAGCTTAGCGGCAGGTTGGCAAAATCAGCCCCAGCATTTT.

This sequence joins TRBV5-5 and TRBJ2-7; 9 nucleotides match TRBD1. CDR1 is SGHKS, CDR2 YYEKEE, per germline (reference sequence). Trimming took 1 base from V and 6 from J; bases not matched to a gene: 5. The CDR3 contains 14 residues. CDR3 sequence reads: CASSLRTGVSEQYF. DNA for the CDR3: TGTGCCAGCAGCTTGAGGACAGGGGTCTCCGAGCAGTACTTC.

The gene calls are TRBV5-1 and TRBJ1-4, with 8 bases lining up with TRBD1. This CDR3 contains 14 residues. Germline V gives CDR1 SGHRS, CDR2 YFSETQ. J gave up 4 bases and V 5 bases, and 4 bases lay outside the gene matches. DNA for the CDR3: TGCGCCAGCAGGGCCGGGACAGGTAATGAAAAACTGTTTTTT. Translating it yields CASRAGTGNEKLFF. Full variable domain (rest looked up from reference TRBV5-1 and TRBJ1-4): KAGVTQTPRYLIKTRGQQVTLSCSPISGHRSVSWYQQTPGQGLQFLFEYFSETQRNKGNFPGRFSGRQFSNSRSEMNVSTLELGDSALYLCASRAGTGNEKLFFGSGTQLSVL.

This rearrangement joins TRBV6-5 to TRBJ2-2; tentatively, D is TRBD1 (5 bases). CDR3 size: 14 residues. Germline V gene sequence: CDR1 MNHEY, CDR2 SVGAGI. V was trimmed by 2 bases and J by 6 bases, leaving 10 bases between them. CDR3 protein: CASSYGRVAGELFF. The CDR3 DNA reads TGTGCCAGCAGTTACGGCAGGGTGGCCGGGGAGCTGTTTTTT.

The chain recombines TRBV5-4 with TRBJ1-5; the D gene is possibly TRBD1 (6 bases). CDR1 SGHNT and CDR2 YYREEE come from the germline V gene (reference sequence). V was pared by 0 bases and J by 3 bases, with 10 bases between. This CDR3 contains 15 residues. CDR3 protein: CASSLGGGSNQPQHF. The CDR3 region has the DNA TGTGCCAGCAGCTTGGGCGGGGGCTCCAATCAGCCCCAGCATTTT. Looking up the rest from reference TRBV5-4 and TRBJ1-5 gives the full variable domain: ETGVTQSPTHLIKTRGQQVTLRCSSQSGHNTVSWYQQALGQGPQFIFQYYREEENGRGNFPPRFSGLQFPNYSSELNVNALELDDSALYLCASSLGGGSNQPQHFGDGTRLSIL.

CDR3 coding DNA: TGTGCCAGCACTACAGGGGGATATGGCTACACCTTC. The encoded protein is CASTTGGYGYTF. The chain is built from TRBV6-5 and TRBJ1-2; 8 nucleotides agree with TRBD1. Germline V CDR1 and CDR2: MNHEY, SVGAGI. This CDR3 region has 12 residues. J lost 5 bases, V lost 7 bases, and 3 bases had no gene match.

This rearrangement joins TRBV11-2 to TRBJ2-2, with 11 bases matching TRBD1. Germline values: CDR1 SGHAT, CDR2 FQNNGV. Trimming took 5 bases from V and 6 from J; bases not matched to a gene: 5. CDR3 size: 15 residues. This CDR3 reads CASSPGQGEAGELFF. In nucleotides, the CDR3 is TGTGCCAGCAGCCCGGGACAGGGGGAGGCCGGGGAGCTGTTTTTT.

This clone was seen once. The sample carries other DNA sequences with the same CDR3. The CDR3 nucleotides are TGTGCCAGCAGTCGAGACAGGGACGAGACCCAGTACTTC. Translation: CASSRDRDETQYF. The chain combines TRBV6-1 with TRBJ2-5; 7 positions match TRBD1. The junction had 5 bases not matched to a gene; V was cut back by 5 bases and J by 5 bases. The CDR3 has 13 amino acids. Germline V gene data show CDR1 as MNHNS and CDR2 as SASEGT.

The chain is built from TRBV4-2 and TRBJ1-5, with TRBD1 as a possible D gene (5 bases). V gave up 3 bases and J gave up 5 bases, with 8 bases separating them. This CDR3 comprises 13 residues. The germline V gene encodes CDR1 LGHNA and CDR2 YNFKEQ. CDR3 loop: CASSQEGDQPQHF. The CDR3 DNA reads as TGTGCCAGCAGCCAGGAAGGGGATCAGCCCCAGCATTTT.

The gene calls are TRBV5-6 and TRBJ2-1; D ambiguous. The CDR3 totals 13 residues. With 6 bases removed from V and 4 bases from J, the gap between germline ends came to 11 bases. Germline CDR1 and CDR2: SGHDT and YYEEEE. CDR3 residues: CASTYRGYNEQFF. DNA for the CDR3: TGTGCCAGCACCTACCGCGGATACAATGAGCAGTTCTTC. Filled out from reference TRBV5-6 and TRBJ2-1, the complete variable domain reads DAGVTQSPTHLIKTRGQQVTLRCSPKSGHDTVSWYQQALGQGPQFIFQYYEEEERQRGNFPDRFSGHQFPNYSSELNVNALLLGDSALYLCASTYRGYNEQFFGPGTRLTVL.

The chain couples TRBV4-1 to TRBJ1-5; the match to TRBD1 covers 7 bases. This CDR3 has 15 residues. CDR1 and CDR2 (germline): MGHRA, YSYEKL. The junction had 5 bases not matched to a gene; V was cut back by 6 bases and J by 0 bases. The CDR3 nucleotides read TGCGCCAGCAGTCTGGGACAGTATAGCAATCAGCCCCAGCATTTT. It yields the protein CASSLGQYSNQPQHF.

This chain uses TRBV5-1 with TRBJ2-7; TRBD1 aligns across 8 bases. V was pared by 3 bases and J by 7 bases, with 9 bases of the junction left unmatched. The CDR3 runs to 14 residues. Germline V CDR1 and CDR2: SGHRS, YFSETQ. CDR3 residues: CASSSSQGAGEQYF. CDR3 nucleotides: TGCGCCAGCAGCTCGAGTCAGGGGGCAGGGGAGCAGTACTTC.